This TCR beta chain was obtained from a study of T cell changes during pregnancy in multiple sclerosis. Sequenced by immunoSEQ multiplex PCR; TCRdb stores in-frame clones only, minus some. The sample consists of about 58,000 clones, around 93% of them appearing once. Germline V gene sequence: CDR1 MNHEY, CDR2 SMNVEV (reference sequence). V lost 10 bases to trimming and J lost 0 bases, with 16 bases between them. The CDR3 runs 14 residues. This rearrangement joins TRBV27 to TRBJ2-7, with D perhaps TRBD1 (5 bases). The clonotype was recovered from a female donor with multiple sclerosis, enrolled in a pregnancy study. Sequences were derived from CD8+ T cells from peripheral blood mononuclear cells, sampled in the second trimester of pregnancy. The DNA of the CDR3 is TGTGCCATCAAGCAGGGTGTTAGCTCCTACGAGCAGTACTTC. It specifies CAIKQGVSSYEQYF.